The TCR beta chain described here comes from a study of blood T cell repertoires in COVID-19. In the study overall: Acute and convalescent COVID-19 samples came from the United States, Italy and Spain. In each case, the material was cDNA or gDNA derived from T cells, B-cell-depleted T cells, or PBMCs.

Germline CDR1 WSHSY, CDR2 SAAADI. The CDR3 runs to 15 residues. Unmatched junction bases numbered 6, after V lost 6 bases and J lost 0 bases. In the authors' workflow: Amplification with reference gene primers provided the estimates of nucleated cell counts. Assay: immunoSEQ multiplex PCR; the TCRdb copy retains only in-frame clones and omits some. For V, J and clone size, that table is used; D and trimming come from the DNA. The sample consists of some 290,000 clones, approximately 90% of them appearing once. Sequenced sample: peripheral blood. The sequence was collected from a woman aged 45-59 years who had recovered from COVID-19. This chain joins TRBV10-2 and TRBJ1-1, with 8 bases lining up with TRBD1. The CDR3 region is CASRDTRGLNTEAFF. CDR3 nucleotides: TGCGCCAGCAGAGATACCAGGGGGCTGAACACTGAAGCTTTCTTT.